The rows below give T cell receptor beta chains drawn from one sample of a study of OX40 agonist ivuxolimab in advanced cancers. Clones were read by immunoSEQ multiplex PCR, and TCRdb kept only the in-frame ones, dropping some. The repertoire holds roughly 41,000 clones, with 82% as singletons. The material was CD4+ or CD8+ T cells sorted from blood, obtained in a trial of the OX40 agonist ivuxolimab. Receptor source: an adult with an advanced solid tumor such as melanoma, head and neck, liver or kidney cancer. Both conserved end residues are part of each CDR3. D genes are given only for firm matches. Not all rows give a size; the values are once, few, many and, for expanded clones, a class.

clone size | J gene | D gene | V gene | CDR3 DNA | CDR3 protein
. | TRBJ1-2 | TRBD1 | TRBV19 | TGTGCCAGTAGTATACTCAGGGGGCAGCGAGGGTATGGCTACACCTTC | CASSILRGQRGYGYTF
. | TRBJ2-3 | TRBD2 | TRBV5-1 | TGCGCCAGCAGCTTGGGTGGGACTACGGGGGCAGATACGCAGTATTTT | CASSLGGTTGADTQYF
. | TRBJ2-7 | TRBD1 | TRBV6-1 | TGTGCCAGCAGTGAAGCGCTTCCCGGGACAGGGGGCGAGCAGTACTTC | CASSEALPGTGGEQYF
. | TRBJ2-7 | . | TRBV4-2 | TGTGCCAGCAGCCAAGATGCCGACAAAAGGCAACCCTACGAGCAGTACTTC | CASSQDADKRQPYEQYF
. | TRBJ1-2 | . | TRBV29-1 | TGCAGCGTTGTCTGGGCCTCCAGCGGCTACACCTTC | CSVVWASSGYTF
. | TRBJ1-3 | . | TRBV4-2 | TGTGCCAGCAGCCAAGAATCGGTGCGTGGAAACACCATATATTTT | CASSQESVRGNTIYF
. | TRBJ1-2 | TRBD1 | TRBV9 | TGTGCCAGCAGCGCGCAGGGGGCCTATGGCTACACCTTC | CASSAQGAYGYTF
. | TRBJ2-7 | . | TRBV14 | TGTGCCAGCAGCCAAGATGAGGCCGCTCATACCTACGAGCAGTACTTC | CASSQDEAAHTYEQYF
. | TRBJ2-3 | TRBD1 | TRBV19 | TGTGCCAGTAGCCCGGGGGCAGGGGGCGCAGATACGCAGTATTTT | CASSPGAGGADTQYF
. | TRBJ1-1 | TRBD1 | TRBV19 | TGTGCCAGTAGTATTACTGGGACAGGGAACACTGAAGCTTTCTTT | CASSITGTGNTEAFF
. | TRBJ1-5 | . | TRBV4-1 | TGCGCCAGCAGCCAAGATTTGAGTTATAGCAATCAGCCCCAGCATTTT | CASSQDLSYSNQPQHF
once | TRBJ2-5 | TRBD1 | TRBV5-1 | TGCGCCAGCAGCTACGGGACAGGGACGGAGACCCAGTACTTC | CASSYGTGTETQYF
. | TRBJ1-2 | TRBD1 | TRBV9 | TGTGCCAGCAGCGTAGATGGGACAGGGTTGTGGGGCTACACCTTC | CASSVDGTGLWGYTF
once | TRBJ1-1 | TRBD1 | TRBV30 | TGTGCCTGGAGTTGGCTAGGACAGGGGAACACTGAAGCTTTCTTT | CAWSWLGQGNTEAFF
. | TRBJ2-6 | . | TRBV5-6 | TGTGCCAGCAGCTTCTTTGTCATTAGCTCTGGGGCCAACGTCCTGACTTTC | CASSFFVISSGANVLTF
. | TRBJ2-7 | . | TRBV5-6 | TGTGCCAGCAGCTTCTTGCAGGGTACCTACGAGCAGTACTTC | CASSFLQGTYEQYF
. | TRBJ1-5 | TRBD1 | TRBV2 | TGTGCCAGCAGTACTGACAGGGTCGGCAATCAGCCCCAGCATTTT | CASSTDRVGNQPQHF
. | TRBJ2-5 | TRBD1 | TRBV25-1 | TGTGCCAGCAGTGAGGGACAGGGGCGAGAGACCCAGTACTTC | CASSEGQGRETQYF
once | TRBJ2-3 | . | TRBV19 | TGTGCCAGTAGTATAGGGCCAGGGTCAGATACGCAGTATTTT | CASSIGPGSDTQYF
. | TRBJ1-1 | . | TRBV6-6 | TGTGCCAGCAGTTATCAGGGGAAGAACACTGAAGCTTTCTTT | CASSYQGKNTEAFF
. | TRBJ1-1 | . | TRBV15 | TGTGCCACCAGCAGAGATCTTACTGGACACGTGAACACTGAAGCTTTCTTT | CATSRDLTGHVNTEAFF
. | TRBJ2-3 | TRBD2 | TRBV5-6 | TGTGCCAGCAGCTTCCGGGGGGGCACAGATACGCAGTATTTT | CASSFRGGTDTQYF
. | TRBJ2-1 | TRBD2 | TRBV18 | TGTGCCAGCTCACGGAACGAGCGGGGGGGCGTTTCCTACAATGAGCAGTTCTTC | CASSRNERGGVSYNEQFF
few | TRBJ1-5 | . | TRBV19 | TGTGCCAGTAAAGACAGCACAGTTTTCAATCAGCCCCAGCATTTT | CASKDSTVFNQPQHF
. | TRBJ2-7 | . | TRBV5-4 | TGTGCCAGCAGCTTGCAGCCAGATTGGCGCTACGAGCAGTACTTC | CASSLQPDWRYEQYF
. | TRBJ1-4 | . | TRBV27 | TGTGCCAGCAAAACGGGTAGTGGCGAAAAACTGTTTTTT | CASKTGSGEKLFF
. | TRBJ1-6 | . | TRBV5-4 | TGTGCCAGCAGCTTTTATACCGGCTCCTATAATTCACCCCTCCACTTT | CASSFYTGSYNSPLHF
. | TRBJ2-2 | . | TRBV5-4 | TGTGCCAGCAGCTTGCCCAGGGTAGGGGCCGGGGAGCTGTTTTTT | CASSLPRVGAGELFF
. | TRBJ2-1 | . | TRBV30 | TGTGCCTTGACGGACTACAATGAGCAGTTCTTC | CALTDYNEQFF
few | TRBJ1-1 | . | TRBV19 | TGTGCCAGTAGTACTCCTTTTGTCCTGAACACTGAAGCTTTCTTT | CASSTPFVLNTEAFF
. | TRBJ2-1 | TRBD1 | TRBV2 | TGTGCCAGCAGAGCGGGACAGGGTAGGTCCTACAATGAGCAGTTCTTC | CASRAGQGRSYNEQFF
once | TRBJ2-3 | . | TRBV5-5 | TGTGCCAGCAGCTTGGAGTCTTCCGTAACCACAGATACGCAGTATTTT | CASSLESSVTTDTQYF
. | TRBJ1-1 | TRBD1 | TRBV5-4 | TGTGCCAGCAGCCACCCCGGGACAGGGAAATCTGAAGCTTTCTTT | CASSHPGTGKSEAFF
. | TRBJ2-7 | TRBD1 | TRBV7-9 | TGTGCCAGCAGCTTCGGGACAGGGCTTGACGAGCAGTACTTC | CASSFGTGLDEQYF
. | TRBJ1-5 | . | TRBV30 | TGTGCCTGGAGTAGAAGGGGAGGCAATCAGCCCCAGCATTTT | CAWSRRGGNQPQHF
. | TRBJ1-3 | . | TRBV7-2 | TGTGCCAGCAGTTCAGGGTCGAACCGGAACACCATATATTTT | CASSSGSNRNTIYF
. | TRBJ1-5 | . | TRBV7-2 | TGTGCCAGTGGGGAAACCAATAGCAATCAGCCCCAGCATTTT | CASGETNSNQPQHF
. | TRBJ2-3 | . | TRBV20-1 | TGCAGTGCTAGAGCGGGAGATACGCAGTATTTT | CSARAGDTQYF
once | TRBJ2-7 | TRBD2 | TRBV5-6 | TGTGCCAGCAGCTCCCCAGGGGAGCGGGGGGGCCTCTACGAGCAGTACTTC | CASSSPGERGGLYEQYF
once | TRBJ2-1 | . | TRBV15 | TGTGCCACCAGCAGAGAAAGGGTCTGGGATGAGCAGTTCTTC | CATSRERVWDEQFF
. | TRBJ1-5 | . | TRBV30 | TGTGCCTGGAGTGTACGGGGTATCAGGCAGCCCCAGCATTTT | CAWSVRGIRQPQHF
. | TRBJ1-1 | TRBD1 | TRBV6-5 | TGTGCCAGCAGTTCAGGACAGGGTTACACTGAAGCTTTCTTT | CASSSGQGYTEAFF
. | TRBJ1-1 | . | TRBV25-1 | TGTGCCAGCAGTGTGAACACTGAAGCTTTCTTT | CASSVNTEAFF
. | TRBJ1-1 | TRBD1 | TRBV7-9 | TGTGCCAGCAGTGGGGACAGATGGTTTGAGGCTTTCTTT | CASSGDRWFEAFF
. | TRBJ2-7 | . | TRBV19 | TGTGCCAGTAGTGCCGCGCAGGGTGTCTCCTACGAGCAGTACTTC | CASSAAQGVSYEQYF
. | TRBJ1-2 | . | TRBV7-9 | TGTGCCAGCAGCCCGGAGGGGAGGGATGGCTACACCTTC | CASSPEGRDGYTF
. | TRBJ2-5 | . | TRBV6-5 | TGTGCCAGCAGTTACTCCCCGATGGCGAAGGAGACCCAGTACTTC | CASSYSPMAKETQYF